A single sample gave rise to the 17 T cell receptor beta chains below, sequenced in a study of regulatory T cells in long-lasting Graves disease. The TCR beta library used iRepertoire HTBI primers with Arm-PCR amplification of CDR3. One entry per CDR3 protein, called by TCRdb with MiXCR from the multiplex PCR reads. The data show about 520,000 distinct CDR3 sequences, more than 10% seen once. Time point in this sample: newly diagnosed GD, antithyroid drugs for less than 3 months. PBMC RNA was the source of the TCR library. In addition, the sample was reused for a study of T cells in Graves' hyperthyroidism and ophthalmopathy.

Source: peripheral blood mononuclear cells (PBMCs), taken at new diagnosis, from a patient treated with antithyroid drugs. These receptors all come from a woman in her twenties or thirties with Graves disease.

On this clonotype itself: This likely stems from a read error, as it lies one base from a far larger clone. Given the absence of the conserved phenylalanine or tryptophan at the CDR3 end, a read error is likely. The chain joins TRBV3-1 to TRBJ2-1, with 9 bases lining up with TRBD1. The J call may be mistaken, given a closer DNA end match to TRBJ2-5. This CDR3 region has 15 residues. CDR1 and CDR2 from the germline V gene are LGHDT and YNNKEL (reference sequence). For the CDR3, the DNA is TGTGCCAGCAGCCGGACCGGGACAGGGACCGAGACCCAGTACCTC. Translating it yields CASSRTGTGTETQYL.

This clonotype was seen many times. The chain uses TRBV27 and TRBJ1-5, with D possibly being TRBD1 (5 bases). This CDR3 has 14 residues. V was pared by 2 bases and J by 4 bases, with 9 bases between. Germline V CDR1 and CDR2: MNHEY, SMNVEV (reference sequence). In DNA form, the CDR3 reads TGTGCCAGCAGTTTACTCCGGGGGAATCAGCCCCAGCATTTT. It encodes CASSLLRGNQPQHF.

In its sample, this clonotype was seen many times. V is TRBV29-1 and J is TRBJ2-5, with D possibly matching TRBD1 (5 bases). The CDR3 has 13 amino acids. From germline, CDR1 is SQVTM and CDR2 ANQGSEA. V was clipped by 0 bases and J by 9 bases, with 14 bases between them. This CDR3 is CSVEDPLWGPQYF. CDR3 DNA: TGCAGCGTTGAAGATCCTCTGTGGGGCCCCCAGTACTTC.

This clonotype was detected ten times or more. An end of the junction differs from the germline gene, which may be a read error. The chain couples TRBV7-8 to TRBJ2-1; D unclear. The germline gives CDR1 SGHVS, CDR2 FQNEAQ. The CDR3 contains 15 residues. The CDR3 coding sequence is TGTGCCAGCAGCTTAGGGCTGCGATCCTACAATGAGCAGCTCTTC. Protein sequence: CASSLGLRSYNEQLF.

The chain combines TRBV24-1 with TRBJ2-7; TRBD2 is a possible D gene (5 bases). Germline assignment: CDR1 KGHDR and CDR2 SFDVKD. The CDR3 is made up of 14 amino acids. The V end was cut by 2 bases, the J end by 4 bases, with 11 bases between. Here the CDR3 reads CATSDSNGEYEQYF. The CDR3 DNA reads TGTGCCACCAGTGATTCAAACGGGGAATACGAGCAGTACTTC.

At least ten counts were recorded for this clonotype. The chain carries TRBV7-6 and TRBJ2-1; TRBD2 matches at 11 bases. The germline V gene has CDR1 SGHVS and CDR2 FNYEAQ. CDR3 length equals 16 residues. The trim removed 1 base at V and 6 bases at J, leaving 5 bases unmatched. The CDR3 DNA follows: TGTGCCAGCAGCTTAGAGGGGGGGACTAGCGGCAATGAGCAGTTCTTC. This gives the protein CASSLEGGTSGNEQFF.

This clonotype appeared a few times. Possible read error: a much larger clone is one base away. The CDR3 DNA sequence: TGTGCCACCAGTGATGCCTACGAGCAGTACTTC. Protein: CATSDAYEQYF. This chain joins TRBV24-1 and TRBJ2-7; D is unclear. The CDR3 length is 11 residues. Germline CDR1 is KGHDR and CDR2 is SFDVKD. V gave up 3 bases and J gave up 2 bases, with 1 base separating them.

The genes are TRBV7-6 and TRBJ2-3, with D possibly matching TRBD2 (6 bases). With 5 bases removed from V and 2 bases from J, the gap between germline ends came to 17 bases. The CDR3 is 16 amino acids. CDR1 is SGHVS and CDR2 is FNYEAQ in the germline V gene. CDR3 loop: CASSPRPLATTDTQYF. CDR3 coding DNA: TGTGCCAGCAGCCCCCGCCCACTAGCCACCACAGATACGCAGTATTTT.

This clonotype was seen a handful of times. This chain links TRBV6-2 or TRBV6-3 with TRBJ2-3; 8 nucleotides line up with TRBD1. The V and J ends lost 2 bases and 5 bases, in that order; junction bases with no gene match: 6. Germline loops: CDR1 MNHEY, CDR2 SVGEGT. The CDR3 is 15 amino acids. The CDR3 loop is CASSYTQGAIDTQYF. The DNA of the CDR3 is TGTGCCAGCAGTTACACCCAGGGGGCGATAGATACGCAGTATTTT.

The table lists this clonotype with a few counts. The chain joins TRBV6-2 or TRBV6-3 to TRBJ1-5; D might be TRBD1 (6 bases). Trimming removed 5 bases at V and 5 bases at J, with 16 bases between. Germline assignment: CDR1 MNHEY and CDR2 SVGEGT. The CDR3 loop spans 15 amino acids. In nucleotides, the CDR3 is TGTGCCAGCAGTGGAGACAGGTTAAGGGATCAGCCCCAGCATTTT. It yields the protein CASSGDRLRDQPQHF.

A note on this clonotype: A much bigger clone sits one base away, suggesting this may be a read error. The rearrangement joins TRBV5-1 to TRBJ2-3; D unresolved. This CDR3 has 14 amino acids. Germline V gives CDR1 SGHRS, CDR2 YFSETQ. The CDR3 is CASAVSSTTDTRYF. For the CDR3, the DNA is TGCGCCAGCGCGGTCAGTTCAACCACAGATACGCGGTATTTT.

The chain combines TRBV10-3 with TRBJ2-5; 8 positions agree with TRBD1. The J call could be wrong; TRBJ2-1 is a better fit for the DNA end. The CDR3 consists of 17 residues. Germline loops: CDR1 ENHRY, CDR2 SYGVKD. The CDR3 loop reads CAMSGQGLGSGVNEQFF. In DNA form, the CDR3 reads TGTGCCATGAGCGGACAGGGTCTGGGTTCGGGGGTGAATGAGCAGTTCTTC.

Many counts were recorded for this clonotype. This chain links TRBV5-5 with TRBJ1-1; maybe TRBD1 (5 bases). The CDR3 runs 13 residues. With 3 bases removed from V and 4 bases from J, the gap between germline ends came to 10 bases. Germline-derived CDR1 and CDR2 are SGHKS and YYEKEE (reference sequence). The CDR3, as DNA: TGTGCCAGCAGCTGGGACCCTAGCACTGAAGCTTTCTTT. Protein: CASSWDPSTEAFF.

This clonotype was seen repeatedly, ten times or more. The rearrangement links TRBV28 to TRBJ1-3; 7 bases are a match to TRBD1. The germline gives CDR1 MDHEN, CDR2 SYDVKM. V shed 0 bases, J shed 0 bases, and the junction held 5 bases outside the gene matches. The CDR3 is 17 residues long. Written as DNA, the CDR3 is TGTGCCAGCAGTTTATGGGGACAGCCCGGCTCTGGAAACACCATATATTTT. This sequence encodes CASSLWGQPGSGNTIYF. Full variable domain (remainder filled in from reference TRBV28 and TRBJ1-3): DVKVTQSSRYLVKRTGEKVFLECVQDMDHENMFWYRQDPGLGLRLIYFSYDVKMKEKGDIPEGYSVSREKKERFSLILESASTNQTSMYLCASSLWGQPGSGNTIYFGEGSWLTVV.

The table lists this clonotype with many counts. V usage is TRBV2 and J usage is TRBJ1-5; D gene unclear. Germline V gene sequence: CDR1 SNHLY, CDR2 FYNNEI. Trimming took 3 bases from V and 4 from J, leaving 13 bases between them. The CDR3 sequence is 15 residues long. The CDR3 nucleotides read TGTGCCAGCAGTGATCAGGACCCGGGAAATCAGCCCCAGCATTTT. Protein product: CASSDQDPGNQPQHF.

The rearrangement uses TRBV7-3 and TRBJ2-7, with 9 bases fitting TRBD2. The junction had 34 bases not matched to a gene; V was cut back by 8 bases and J by 2 bases. The CDR3 covers 23 residues. Germline assignment: CDR1 SGHTA and CDR2 FQGTGA. The CDR3 coding sequence is TGTGCCAGCCGACTCTCCACCCCCTTAAGTCGGAAGGGACTAGCAGCAGTTGCCTACGAGCAGTACTTC. Its translation: CASRLSTPLSRKGLAAVAYEQYF.

This clonotype occurred many times. V and J are TRBV4-1 and TRBJ2-7; D is ambiguous. CDR1 and CDR2 from the germline V gene are MGHRA and YSYEKL. V lost 4 bases and J 1 base, leaving 17 bases between the germline ends. This CDR3 region has 16 residues. The DNA of the CDR3 is TGCGCCAGCAGCCCACGTGCCGCCGCGGATTCCTACGAGCAGTACTTC. Translation gives CASSPRAAADSYEQYF.